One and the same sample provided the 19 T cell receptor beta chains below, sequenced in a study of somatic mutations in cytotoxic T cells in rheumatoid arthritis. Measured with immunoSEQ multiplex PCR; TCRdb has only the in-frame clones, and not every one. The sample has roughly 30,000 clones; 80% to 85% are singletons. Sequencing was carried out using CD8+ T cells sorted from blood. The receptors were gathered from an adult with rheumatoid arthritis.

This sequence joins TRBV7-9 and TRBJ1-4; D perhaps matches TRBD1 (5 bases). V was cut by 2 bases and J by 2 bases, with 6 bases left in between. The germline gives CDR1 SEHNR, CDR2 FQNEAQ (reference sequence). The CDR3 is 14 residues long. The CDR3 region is CASSLRQTNEKLFF. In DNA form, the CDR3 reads TGTGCCAGCAGCTTACGACAGACTAATGAAAAACTGTTTTTT. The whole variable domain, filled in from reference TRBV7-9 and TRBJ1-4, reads DTGVSQNPRHKITKRGQNVTFRCDPISEHNRLYWYRQTLGQGPEFLTYFQNEAQLEKSRLLSDRFSAERPKGSFSTLEIQRTEQGDSAMYLCASSLRQTNEKLFFGSGTQLSVL.

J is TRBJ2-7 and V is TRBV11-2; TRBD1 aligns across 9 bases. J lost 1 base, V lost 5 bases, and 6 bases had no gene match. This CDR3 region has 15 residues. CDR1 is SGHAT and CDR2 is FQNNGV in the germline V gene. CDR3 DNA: TGTGCCAGCAGCACCCGGACAGGGGAGTCCTACGAGCAGTACTTC. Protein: CASSTRTGESYEQYF.

The CDR3 protein is CASSPPRTSGSFRGNEQFF. In nucleotides, the CDR3 is TGTGCCAGCTCACCACCGAGGACTAGCGGGAGCTTTAGGGGGAATGAGCAGTTCTTC. This chain connects TRBV18 to TRBJ2-1; 13 bases agree with TRBD2. The CDR3 runs to 19 residues. Germline V gene sequence: CDR1 KGHSH, CDR2 LQKENI. With 0 bases clipped from V and 7 bases from J, the junction kept 12 bases outside the gene matches.

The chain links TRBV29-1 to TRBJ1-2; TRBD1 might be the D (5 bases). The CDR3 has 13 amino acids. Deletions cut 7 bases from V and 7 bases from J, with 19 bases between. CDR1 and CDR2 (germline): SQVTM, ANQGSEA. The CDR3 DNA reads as TGCAGCGCCCGGTCTACCGGGACGGTTGGCTACACCTTC. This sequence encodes CSARSTGTVGYTF.

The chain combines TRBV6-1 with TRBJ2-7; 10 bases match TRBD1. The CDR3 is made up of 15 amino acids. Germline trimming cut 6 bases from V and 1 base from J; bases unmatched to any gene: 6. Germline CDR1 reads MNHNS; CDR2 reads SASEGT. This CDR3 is CASRPGQGGSYEQYF. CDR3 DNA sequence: TGTGCCAGCAGACCCGGACAGGGGGGATCCTACGAGCAGTACTTC.

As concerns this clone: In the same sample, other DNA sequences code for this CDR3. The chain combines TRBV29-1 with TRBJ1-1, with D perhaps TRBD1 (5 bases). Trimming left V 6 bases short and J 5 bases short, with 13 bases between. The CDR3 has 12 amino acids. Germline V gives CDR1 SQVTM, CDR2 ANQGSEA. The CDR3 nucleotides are TGCAGCGTCCTGGGCAGGGAGACTGAAGCTTTCTTT. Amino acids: CSVLGRETEAFF.

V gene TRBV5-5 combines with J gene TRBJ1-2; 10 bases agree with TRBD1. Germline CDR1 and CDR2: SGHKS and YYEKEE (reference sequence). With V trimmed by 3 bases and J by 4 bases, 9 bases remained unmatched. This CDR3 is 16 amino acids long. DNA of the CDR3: TGTGCCAGCAGCTGGTCTCGGGACAGGGGTGTCTATGGCTACACCTTC. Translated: CASSWSRDRGVYGYTF.

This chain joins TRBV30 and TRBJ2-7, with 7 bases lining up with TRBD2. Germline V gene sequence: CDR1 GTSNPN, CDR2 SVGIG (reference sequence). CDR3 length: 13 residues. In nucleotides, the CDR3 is TGTGGCTCGGGAGGAGGGCGGTTATACGAGCAGTACTTC. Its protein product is CGSGGGRLYEQYF.

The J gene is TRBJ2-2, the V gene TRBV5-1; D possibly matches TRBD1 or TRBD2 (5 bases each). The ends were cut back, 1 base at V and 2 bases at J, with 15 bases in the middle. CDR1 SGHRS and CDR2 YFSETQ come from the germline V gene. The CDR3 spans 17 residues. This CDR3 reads CASSLNFGGANTGELFF. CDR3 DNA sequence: TGCGCCAGCAGCTTGAATTTTGGGGGTGCCAACACCGGGGAGCTGTTTTTT.

The DNA for the CDR3 is TGTGCTAGCGAGGGACAGGGTACCTACGAGCAGTACTTC. It translates to CASEGQGTYEQYF. The chain couples TRBV12-5 to TRBJ2-7; 9 bases are shared with TRBD1. The CDR3 contains 13 residues. Unmatched junction bases numbered 5, after V lost 9 bases and J lost 2 bases. Germline CDR1 LGHNT, CDR2 FRNRAP.

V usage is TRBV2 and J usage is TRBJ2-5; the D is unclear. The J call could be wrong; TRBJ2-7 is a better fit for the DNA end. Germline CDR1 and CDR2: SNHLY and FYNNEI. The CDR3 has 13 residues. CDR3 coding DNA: TGTGCCAGCAGTGAAGTTGGAGCCTACGAGCAGTACTTC. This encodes CASSEVGAYEQYF.

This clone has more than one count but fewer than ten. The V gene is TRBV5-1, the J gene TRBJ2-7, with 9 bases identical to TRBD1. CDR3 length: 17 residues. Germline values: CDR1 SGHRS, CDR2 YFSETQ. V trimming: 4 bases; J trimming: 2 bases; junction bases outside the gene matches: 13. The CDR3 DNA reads TGCGCCAGCAGCCTGGGACGGAACTGGGACAGGGCCTACGAGCAGTACTTC. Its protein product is CASSLGRNWDRAYEQYF.

CDR3 nucleotide sequence: TGTGCCAGCAGCTTACTAGCGGCCTACAATGAGCAGTTCTTC. Protein: CASSLLAAYNEQFF. The genes are TRBV11-2 and TRBJ2-1; 7 positions match TRBD2. Per the germline V gene, CDR1 is SGHAT and CDR2 is FQNNGV. The CDR3 sequence is 14 residues long. With V trimmed by 2 bases and J by 2 bases, 0 bases remained unmatched.

The DNA for the CDR3 is TGTGCCAGCAGCGAACCGACAGGGCGGTACTACGAGCAGTACTTC. It codes for CASSEPTGRYYEQYF. The gene calls are TRBV5-8 and TRBJ2-7; TRBD1 matches 7 bases. The CDR3 is 15 residues long. Unmatched junction bases numbered 10, after V lost 4 bases and J lost 3 bases. CDR1 is SGHTS, CDR2 YDEGEE, per germline.

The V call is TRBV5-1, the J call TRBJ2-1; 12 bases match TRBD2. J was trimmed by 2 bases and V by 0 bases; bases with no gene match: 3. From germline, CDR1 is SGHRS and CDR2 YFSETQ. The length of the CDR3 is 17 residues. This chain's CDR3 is CASSLALAGGPYNEQFF. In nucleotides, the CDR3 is TGCGCCAGCAGCTTGGCCCTAGCGGGAGGGCCCTACAATGAGCAGTTCTTC. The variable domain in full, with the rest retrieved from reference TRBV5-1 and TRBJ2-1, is KAGVTQTPRYLIKTRGQQVTLSCSPISGHRSVSWYQQTPGQGLQFLFEYFSETQRNKGNFPGRFSGRQFSNSRSEMNVSTLELGDSALYLCASSLALAGGPYNEQFFGPGTRLTVL.

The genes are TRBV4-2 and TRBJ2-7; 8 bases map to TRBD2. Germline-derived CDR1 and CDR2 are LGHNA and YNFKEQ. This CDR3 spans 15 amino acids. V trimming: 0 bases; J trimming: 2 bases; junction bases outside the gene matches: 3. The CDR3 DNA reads TGTGCCAGCAGCCAAGATATAGCGGGGCCCTACGAGCAGTACTTC. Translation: CASSQDIAGPYEQYF.

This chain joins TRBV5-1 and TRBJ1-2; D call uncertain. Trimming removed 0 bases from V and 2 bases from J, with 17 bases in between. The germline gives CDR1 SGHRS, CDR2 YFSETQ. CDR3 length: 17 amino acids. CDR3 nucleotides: TGCGCCAGCAGCTTGGAGGGAGGGATCAATCCAAACTATGGCTACACCTTC. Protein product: CASSLEGGINPNYGYTF.

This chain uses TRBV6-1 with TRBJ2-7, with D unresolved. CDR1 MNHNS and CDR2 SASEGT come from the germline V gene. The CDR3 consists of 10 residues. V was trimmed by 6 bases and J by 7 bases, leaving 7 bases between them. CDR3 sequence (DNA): TGTGCCAGCAGGGCCAGAGAGCAGTACTTC. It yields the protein CASRAREQYF.

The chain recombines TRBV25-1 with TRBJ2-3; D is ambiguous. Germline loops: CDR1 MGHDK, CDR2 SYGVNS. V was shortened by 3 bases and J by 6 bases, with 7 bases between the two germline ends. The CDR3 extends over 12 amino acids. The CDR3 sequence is CASSDFTDTQYF. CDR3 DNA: TGTGCCAGCAGTGATTTTACGGATACGCAGTATTTT.